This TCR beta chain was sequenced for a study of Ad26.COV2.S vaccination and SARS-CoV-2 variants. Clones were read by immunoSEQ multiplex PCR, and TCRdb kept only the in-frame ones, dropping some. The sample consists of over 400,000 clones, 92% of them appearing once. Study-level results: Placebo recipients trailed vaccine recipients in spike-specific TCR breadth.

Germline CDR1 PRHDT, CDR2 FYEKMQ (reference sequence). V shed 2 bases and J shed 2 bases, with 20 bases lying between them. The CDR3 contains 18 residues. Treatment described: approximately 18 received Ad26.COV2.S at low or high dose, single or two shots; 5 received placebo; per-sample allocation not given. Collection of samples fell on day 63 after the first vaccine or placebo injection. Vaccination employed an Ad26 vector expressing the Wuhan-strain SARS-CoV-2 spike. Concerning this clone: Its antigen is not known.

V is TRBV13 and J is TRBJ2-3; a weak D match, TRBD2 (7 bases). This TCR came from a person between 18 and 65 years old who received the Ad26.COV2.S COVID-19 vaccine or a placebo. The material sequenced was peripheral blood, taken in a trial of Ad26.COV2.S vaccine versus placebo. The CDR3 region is CASSLTLGAGATTDTQYF. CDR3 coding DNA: TGTGCCAGCAGCTTAACGCTTGGGGCGGGGGCCACCACAGATACGCAGTATTTT.